This TCR beta chain comes out of a study of breast tumors, draining lymph nodes, adjacent tissues (dated by TCRdb to about 2016). For the study in its entirety: The study compared TCR beta repertoires across tumor, adjacent nontumor tissue and axillary lymph nodes from breast cancer patients. The study aimed to assess the relationships and possible T-cell exchange between tumor, surrounding tissue and draining lymph node repertoires in human breast cancer.

Sequenced on an Illumina HiSeq 2000. Multiplex PCR amplification was used to generate the TCR beta chain libraries. The amplified TCR beta chain products were analyzed by high-throughput sequencing. TCRdb trimmed the raw reads at Q25, called clones with MiXCR and kept productive beta chains. Rows with one shared CDR3 protein collapse into an entry with the most common genes and DNA. The sample has 120,000 to 150,000 distinct CDR3 sequences on record, around a third of them singletons. 2.3% of the sample is in the top ten clones. The axillary draining lymph nodes of breast cancer patients were the source of the lymph node samples. This clonotype showed up just a few times. The target of this receptor is not known. This could be a read error, since a much larger clone is one nucleotide away. The full study reports these points: Tumor and nontumor tissue repertoires were significantly more similar in luminal-like than in basal-like breast cancer. A scenario in which most tumor T cells derive from the lymph node and then expand within tumor tissue was judged to be consistent with the data. Tumor T-cell repertoires showed less diversity than lymph node repertoires and more diversity than nontumor tissue repertoires, and tumor T-cell repertoires showed preferential V and J gene usage. Rather than being directly demonstrated, the conclusion that tumor T cells originate in lymph nodes was presented as consistent with a hypothesis.

CDR1 and CDR2 are read off the germline V gene as SQVTM and ANQGSEA. The CDR3, from cysteine to phenylalanine, totals 12 residues. Only CDR3 DNA remains: 36 bases, in frame from the first base. The TCR comes from a female donor with breast cancer. Some clones in this sample may be carry-over from other donors' samples. The chain is encoded by TRBV29-1 joined to TRBJ1-2; the D segment could be TRBD1, given 6 matching bases. Sequenced material: axillary lymph node tissue. The CDR3 sequence is CNVEVPGVGYTF. The nucleotide sequence is TGCAACGTTGAAGTGCCAGGGGTTGGCTACACCTTC.